Listed here are 5 T cell receptor beta chains from one sample, sequenced in a study of blood T cell repertoires in COVID-19 (dated by TCRdb to 2018 to 2021). Libraries were built with the immunoSEQ multiplex PCR assay. TCRdb holds this immuneACCESS table with in-frame rearrangements only. Some clones are missing; in checked studies, unresolved V genes explain under half, and the rest has no known cause. The sample includes fewer than 35,000 clones, with around nine tenths observed a single time. Together, the top ten hold 13% of the sample. Sequencing used peripheral blood. The receptors were gathered from a human donor in a cohort sampled during active COVID-19. The donor label of this sample is uncertain.

The chain is built from TRBV24-1 and TRBJ1-6; tentatively, D is TRBD1 (6 bases). The CDR3 sequence is 13 residues long. Per the germline V gene, CDR1 is KGHDR and CDR2 is SFDVKD. The germline V and J ends were trimmed by 7 bases and 7 bases, with 10 bases remaining between them. As DNA, the CDR3 is TGTGCCACCAGGGACAGCATAAATTCACCCCTCCACTTT. This translates into CATRDSINSPLHF.

The table lists this clone with a count of one. The chain joins TRBV4-1 to TRBJ1-2; D is perhaps TRBD1 (6 bases). Trimming stripped 3 bases from V and 4 bases from J, with 12 bases between. Germline loops: CDR1 MGHRA, CDR2 YSYEKL. The CDR3 extends over 14 amino acids. In nucleotides, the CDR3 is TGCGCCAGCAGCCAGGCACAGGGCTCCTATGGCTACACCTTC. Its protein product is CASSQAQGSYGYTF.

The chain links TRBV28 to TRBJ2-7, with D maybe TRBD1 (5 bases). The CDR3 has 13 residues. CDR1 is MDHEN, CDR2 SYDVKM, per germline. Between the trimmed V and J ends, which lost 3 bases and 7 bases, there was a span of 13 bases. The CDR3 reads CASSLARQNEQYF. The CDR3 DNA is TGTGCCAGCAGTTTGGCGAGACAGAATGAGCAGTACTTC.

CDR3 sequence (DNA): TGTGCCAGCTCCTCCACCGCGAACAATGAGCAGTTCTTC. Translating it yields CASSSTANNEQFF. The chain combines TRBV18 with TRBJ2-1; D uncertain. The CDR3 has 13 residues. CDR1 and CDR2 from the germline V gene are KGHSH and LQKENI. V was shortened by 6 bases and J by 5 bases, with 11 bases between the two germline ends.

The CDR3 loop reads CASSEGTGGSPLHF. As DNA, the CDR3 is TGTGCCAGCAGTGAAGGGACAGGGGGATCACCCCTCCACTTT. The chain is built from TRBV6-1 and TRBJ1-6; 10 bases line up with TRBD1. The CDR3 contains 14 residues. Germline values: CDR1 MNHNS, CDR2 SASEGT. V dropped 1 base and J dropped 10; count of bases not matched to a gene: 1.